A single sample gave rise to the 18 T cell receptor beta chains below, sequenced in a study of T cell responses to AZD1222 COVID-19 vaccine. Data came from immunoSEQ multiplex PCR; TCRdb stores just in-frame clones and leaves some out. The sample lists about 140,000 clones, roughly 89% seen once, with roughly 5% in the top ten. The sequencing used peripheral blood, collected on day 0 of AZD1222 vaccination. All receptors come from an adult in good health.

This clone came up once. V and J are TRBV3-1 (or the pseudogene TRBV3-2) and TRBJ1-4; 7 bases map to TRBD1. The CDR3 extends over 16 amino acids. The V gene's germline CDR1 is LGHDT and CDR2 YNNKEL (reference sequence). V was pared by 1 base and J by 3 bases, with 5 bases of the junction left unmatched. DNA for the CDR3: TGTGCCAGCAGCCAAGTAGGGCAGGGGGCTAATGAAAAACTGTTTTTT. Amino acid sequence: CASSQVGQGANEKLFF.

The chain is built from TRBV5-8 and TRBJ2-7; D might be TRBD1 (5 bases). CDR1 is SGHTS, CDR2 YDEGEE, per germline. V was trimmed by 2 bases and J by 8 bases, leaving 17 bases between them. CDR3 length: 14 amino acids. The CDR3 spells CASSFSPNDRQQYF. The CDR3 bases are TGTGCCAGCAGCTTCTCACCGAACGACAGACAGCAGTACTTC.

This chain joins TRBV19 and TRBJ2-2; maybe TRBD2 (6 bases). The germline V and J ends were trimmed by 3 bases and 5 bases, with 16 bases remaining between them. The germline CDR1 and CDR2 sequences are LNHDA and SQIVND (reference sequence). CDR3 size: 16 residues. The CDR3 spells CASSIGSGGWTGELFF. CDR3 sequence (DNA): TGTGCCAGTAGTATTGGGTCCGGGGGTTGGACCGGGGAGCTGTTTTTT.

J is TRBJ1-3 and V is TRBV3-1 (or the pseudogene TRBV3-2); 8 nucleotides match TRBD1. Germline V gives CDR1 LGHDT, CDR2 YNNKEL (reference sequence). This CDR3 is built from 16 residues. V was pared by 5 bases and J by 0 bases, with 6 bases of the junction left unmatched. The CDR3 coding sequence is TGTGCCAGCAGCAACCGGGACAGGATCTCTGGAAACACCATATATTTT. It translates to CASSNRDRISGNTIYF.

The chain combines TRBV4-2 with TRBJ2-7, with D possibly matching TRBD2 (6 bases). V lost 1 base to trimming and J lost 3 bases, with 7 bases between them. The CDR3 is made up of 13 amino acids. The germline CDR1 and CDR2 sequences are LGHNA and YNFKEQ. The CDR3 is CASSQGGLYEQYF. The CDR3 DNA reads as TGTGCCAGCAGCCAAGGGGGACTCTACGAGCAGTACTTC.

The V gene is TRBV20-1, the J gene TRBJ1-1, with D hard to call. Germline loops: CDR1 DFQATT, CDR2 SNEGSKA (reference sequence). This CDR3 region has 11 residues. The CDR3 region has the DNA TGCCGACCAACTTTGAACACTGAAGCTTTCTTT. Encoded protein: CRPTLNTEAFF.

The chain recombines TRBV9 with TRBJ1-3, with D uncertain. Trimming removed 0 bases from V and 1 base from J, with 14 bases in between. The CDR3 is 17 amino acids. Germline values: CDR1 SGDLS, CDR2 YYNGEE. The CDR3 DNA follows: TGTGCCAGCAGCGTAGCCCTCACGGCGGCTTCTGGAAACACCATATATTTT. Amino acid sequence: CASSVALTAASGNTIYF.

This clone was recorded once. This sequence joins TRBV5-4 and TRBJ1-4, with 11 bases matching TRBD1. CDR1 SGHNT and CDR2 YYREEE come from the germline V gene (reference sequence). The CDR3 consists of 15 residues. Trimming removed 4 bases from V and 5 bases from J; junction bases left unmatched: 4. The chain's CDR3 is CASSLGQGANEKLFF. CDR3 coding DNA: TGTGCCAGCAGCCTTGGACAGGGGGCGAATGAAAAACTGTTTTTT.

This chain joins TRBV28 and TRBJ2-3; D possibly corresponds to TRBD2 (6 bases). The CDR3 consists of 12 residues. V gave up 7 bases and J gave up 6 bases, with 11 bases separating them. In germline, CDR1 is MDHEN, CDR2 SYDVKM. CDR3 bases: TGTGCCAGCACCCTAGGGAGGGATACGCAGTATTTT. Amino acid sequence: CASTLGRDTQYF.

CDR3 sequence reads: CASSKEGQGYEQYF. CDR3 nucleotide sequence: TGTGCCAGCAGTAAGGAGGGACAGGGGTACGAGCAGTACTTC. V usage is TRBV6-5 and J usage is TRBJ2-7, with 10 bases matching TRBD1. Germline CDR1 is MNHEY and CDR2 is SVGAGI. The CDR3 has 14 residues. J gave up 4 bases and V 5 bases, and 5 bases lay outside the gene matches.

For this clone: The same CDR3 is also encoded by other DNA sequences in this sample. V usage is TRBV2 and J usage is TRBJ1-4; TRBD1 might be the D (5 bases). V lost 4 bases to trimming and J lost 4 bases, with 10 bases between them. The length of the CDR3 is 14 residues. CDR1 SNHLY and CDR2 FYNNEI come from the germline V gene. CDR3 amino acids: CASSVQGYNEKLFF. CDR3 coding DNA: TGTGCCAGCAGTGTTCAGGGATATAATGAAAAACTGTTTTTT.

The chain has TRBV6-1 and TRBJ1-5; possibly TRBD1 for D (5 bases). The germline CDR1 and CDR2 sequences are MNHNS and SASEGT. This CDR3 has 15 residues. The V end was cut by 1 base, the J end by 3 bases, with 10 bases between. In DNA form, the CDR3 reads TGTGCCAGCAGTGAAGTTTTAGGGGACAATCAGCCCCAGCATTTT. Translating gives CASSEVLGDNQPQHF.

The chain has TRBV6-5 and TRBJ1-2; maybe TRBD1 (5 bases). V shed 0 bases and J shed 4 bases, with 12 bases lying between them. In germline, CDR1 is MNHEY, CDR2 SVGAGI. The length of the CDR3 is 15 residues. The CDR3 bases are TGTGCCAGCAGTTACTCAGGTCAGGGCGTCTATGGCTACACCTTC. Encoded protein: CASSYSGQGVYGYTF.

This rearrangement joins TRBV3-1 (or the pseudogene TRBV3-2) to TRBJ2-7; D is possibly TRBD1 (6 bases). The CDR3 spans 14 residues. Per germline, CDR1 LGHDT and CDR2 YNNKEL (reference sequence). The V end lost 3 bases, the J end lost 1 base, and 10 bases lay between the germline ends. The CDR3 here is CASSHPGASYEQYF. CDR3 sequence (DNA): TGTGCCAGCAGCCATCCAGGGGCATCCTACGAGCAGTACTTC.

This chain uses TRBV15 with TRBJ2-2; perhaps TRBD1 as D (6 bases). Germline values: CDR1 LNHNV, CDR2 YYDKDF (reference sequence). Trimming shortened V by 2 bases and J by 1 base, and 8 bases separated the two germline ends. This CDR3 is 15 amino acids long. CDR3 sequence (DNA): TGTGCCACCAGCAGAATGACAGGGAACACCGGGGAGCTGTTTTTT. Translating it yields CATSRMTGNTGELFF. The variable domain in full, completed from reference TRBV15 and TRBJ2-2, reads DAMVIQNPRYQVTQFGKPVTLSCSQTLNHNVMYWYQQKSSQAPKLLFHYYDKDFNNEADTPDNFQSRRPNTSFCFLDIRSPGLGDTAMYLCATSRMTGNTGELFFGEGSRLTVL.

V gene TRBV9 combines with J gene TRBJ2-5, with 8 bases identical to TRBD1. Germline trimming cut 4 bases from V and 9 bases from J; bases unmatched to any gene: 17. There are 16 residues in the CDR3. Per germline, CDR1 SGDLS and CDR2 YYNGEE. CDR3 in amino acids: CASSSLGGDRSSAQYF. CDR3 coding DNA: TGTGCCAGCAGCTCACTTGGTGGGGACAGGTCCTCGGCCCAGTACTTC.

V gene TRBV3-1 (or the pseudogene TRBV3-2) combines with J gene TRBJ1-1; possibly TRBD1 for D (6 bases). The CDR3 totals 11 residues. The germline CDR1 and CDR2 sequences are LGHDT and YNNKEL (reference sequence). V lost 4 bases to trimming and J lost 10 bases, with 10 bases between them. CDR3 DNA: TGTGCCAGCAGCCGGTACAGGGTAGCTTTCTTT. It codes for CASSRYRVAFF.

The chain joins TRBV21-1 to TRBJ2-2; no DNA check was done on the table's D call, TRBD2. TRBV21-1 is termed a pseudogene. The CDR3 extends over 15 amino acids. CDR3 amino acids: CASSRTSGGPGELFF. In nucleotides, the CDR3 is TGTGCCAGCAGCAGGACTAGCGGGGGGCCCGGGGAGCTGTTTTTT.